Detailed here is one T cell receptor (beta chain). TCRdb reanalysed the 5' RACE reads using MiXCR and keeps one entry per CDR3 protein. The sample yields 30,000 to 50,000 distinct CDR3 sequences, over 5% seen once. This sample stems from a study of T-cell memory formation after mild COVID-19. Sequencing was done on a sample of PBMCs or a T cell subset sorted from them (not recorded which). This sequence originates from an adult who had mild COVID-19 (a few samples of this study predate the infection). Cell type and time point are not known.

The DNA of the CDR3 is TGTGCCAGCAGCCGGGTAGGTCCACGCTCTGGAAACACCATATATTTT. It codes for CASSRVGPRSGNTIYF. This chain links TRBV5-6 with TRBJ1-3; D ambiguous. From germline, CDR1 is SGHDT and CDR2 YYEEEE. The CDR3 extends over 16 amino acids. V was pared by 4 bases and J by 0 bases, with 14 bases between.